This T cell receptor (beta chain) was captured by sequencing in a study of T cell responses to AZD1222 COVID-19 vaccine. Study conclusions and caveats: The donors showed a predominance of white British ancestry and of females, with possible underestimation of clonal diversity. CD4 TCRs linked to vaccination spanned spike, dominating at 160-218 and 743-854. Spike-specific TCR breadth and depth both grew after two AZD1222 doses. Scientists sampled the repertoires only once the peak T cell response had passed.

Comment on this clone: Its antigen is unknown.

J lost 10 bases, V lost 7 bases, and 12 bases had no gene match. Germline V gives CDR1 KGHDR, CDR2 SFDVKD. There are 14 residues in the CDR3. The protocol was immunoSEQ multiplex PCR, while the TCRdb copy is restricted to in-frame clones and leaves out a portion. This sample yields about 150,000 clones, of which approximately 85% are seen a single time; roughly 8.7% belongs to the top ten. This chain joins TRBV24-1 and TRBJ2-1, with TRBD2 matching over 7 bases. This material consisted of peripheral blood, taken 28 days after the second dose of the MenACWY control vaccine. The source is an adult who received the MenACWY meningococcal vaccine as a control. CDR3 amino acids: CATSPAGGSREQFF. CDR3 coding DNA: TGTGCCACCAGCCCGGCGGGCGGGAGTAGGGAGCAGTTCTTC.